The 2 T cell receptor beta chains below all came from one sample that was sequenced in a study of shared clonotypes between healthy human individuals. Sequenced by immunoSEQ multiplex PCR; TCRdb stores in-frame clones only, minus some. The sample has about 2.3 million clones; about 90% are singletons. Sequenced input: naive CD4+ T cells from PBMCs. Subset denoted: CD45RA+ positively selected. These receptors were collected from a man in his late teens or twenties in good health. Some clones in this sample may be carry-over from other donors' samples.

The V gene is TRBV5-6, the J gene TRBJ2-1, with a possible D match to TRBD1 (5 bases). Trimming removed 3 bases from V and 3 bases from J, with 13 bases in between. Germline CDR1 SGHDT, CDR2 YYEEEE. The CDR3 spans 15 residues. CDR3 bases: TGTGCCAGCAGCTATCGACAGCAATTCTACAATGAGCAGTTCTTC. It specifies CASSYRQQFYNEQFF.

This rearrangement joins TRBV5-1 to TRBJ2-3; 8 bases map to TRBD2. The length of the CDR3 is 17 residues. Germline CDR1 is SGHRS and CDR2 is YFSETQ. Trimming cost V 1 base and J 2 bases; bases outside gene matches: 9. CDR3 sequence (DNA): TGCGCCAGCAGCTTGAGTCTGGCGGGAGGTTCCACAGATACGCAGTATTTT. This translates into CASSLSLAGGSTDTQYF.